These T cell receptor beta chains were read from a single sample in a study of blood T cell repertoires in COVID-19. TCRdb's table, derived via immunoSEQ multiplex PCR, lists solely in-frame clones and lacks some. The sample records roughly 70,000 clones, roughly 80% being singletons. The specimen sequenced was peripheral blood. These receptors came from a human donor in a cohort sampled during active COVID-19. CDR3s include the opening cysteine and the closing phenylalanine or tryptophan. Fields, in order: D gene, V gene, clone size, J gene, CDR3 protein, CDR3 DNA. D genes are given only for firm matches. Not every row has a clone size; where given, it reads once, few, many or a size class.

D: .; V: TRBV4-1; size: .; J: TRBJ2-3; CDR3: CASCVQSTDTQYF; DNA: TGCGCCAGCTGCGTTCAAAGCACAGATACGCAGTATTTT
D: TRBD2; V: TRBV6-1; size: .; J: TRBJ2-1; CDR3: CASSATTSGVYNEQFF; DNA: TGTGCCAGCAGTGCGACGACTAGCGGGGTTTACAATGAGCAGTTCTTC
D: TRBD1; V: TRBV7-9; size: few; J: TRBJ1-3; CDR3: CASRTQGAGNTIYF; DNA: TGTGCCAGCAGAACCCAGGGGGCTGGAAACACCATATATTTT
D: .; V: TRBV23-1; size: .; J: TRBJ2-7; CDR3: CASSQFNSYEQYF; DNA: TGCGCCAGCAGTCAATTTAACAGCTACGAGCAGTACTTC
D: .; V: TRBV6-5; size: .; J: TRBJ2-7; CDR3: CASSRTTLGSYEQYF; DNA: TGTGCCAGCAGCCGCACAACTCTAGGCTCCTACGAGCAGTACTTC
D: .; V: TRBV4-1; size: .; J: TRBJ2-7; CDR3: CASSQVHDQGLYEQYF; DNA: TGCGCCAGCAGCCAAGTTCATGACCAGGGACTCTACGAGCAGTACTTC
D: TRBD1; V: TRBV5-4; size: once; J: TRBJ1-6; CDR3: CASSLAGTDNSPLHF; DNA: TGTGCCAGCAGCTTAGCCGGGACAGATAATTCACCCCTCCACTTT
D: .; V: TRBV28; size: .; J: TRBJ2-7; CDR3: CASRDSSSYEQYF; DNA: TGTGCCAGCAGGGACAGCAGCTCCTACGAGCAGTACTTC
D: .; V: TRBV7-9; size: .; J: TRBJ2-7; CDR3: CASSLSGSAYEQYF; DNA: TGTGCCAGCAGCTTATCGGGGTCAGCCTACGAGCAGTACTTC
D: .; V: TRBV11-2; size: .; J: TRBJ2-5; CDR3: CASSQGAVTTQYF; DNA: TGTGCCAGCAGCCAAGGAGCGGTGACGACCCAGTACTTC
D: .; V: TRBV6-1; size: .; J: TRBJ2-7; CDR3: CASSEAGLAGLYEQYF; DNA: TGTGCCAGCAGTGAAGCGGGTCTGGCAGGTCTCTACGAGCAGTACTTC
D: .; V: TRBV5-1; size: .; J: TRBJ1-1; CDR3: CASSQGMNTEAFF; DNA: TGCGCCAGCAGCCAGGGGATGAACACTGAAGCTTTCTTT
D: .; V: TRBV5-6; size: .; J: TRBJ1-3; CDR3: CASSLGVSGSGLSGNTIYF; DNA: TGTGCCAGCAGCTTGGGAGTTAGTGGGAGTGGATTATCTGGAAACACCATATATTTT
D: .; V: TRBV4-1; size: .; J: TRBJ1-1; CDR3: CASSQVASRMNTEAFF; DNA: TGCGCCAGCAGCCAAGTCGCCTCCAGGATGAACACTGAAGCTTTCTTT
D: .; V: TRBV5-1; size: .; J: TRBJ2-7; CDR3: CASSLAGSSYEQYF; DNA: TGCGCCAGCAGCTTGGCCGGGTCGTCCTACGAGCAGTACTTC
D: .; V: TRBV5-5; size: .; J: TRBJ2-2; CDR3: CASSPRRGNTGELFF; DNA: TGTGCCAGCAGTCCTCGGCGGGGGAACACCGGGGAGCTGTTTTTT
D: TRBD1; V: TRBV2; size: .; J: TRBJ2-1; CDR3: CASSERGQAYNEQFF; DNA: TGTGCCAGCAGTGAAAGGGGACAGGCTTACAATGAGCAGTTCTTC
D: .; V: TRBV9; size: .; J: TRBJ2-2; CDR3: CASSPGGRAPGELFF; DNA: TGTGCCAGCAGCCCCGGAGGAAGGGCGCCGGGGGAGCTGTTTTTT
D: TRBD1; V: TRBV6-1; size: .; J: TRBJ1-5; CDR3: CASSDQGVRGWNQPQHF; DNA: TGTGCCAGCAGTGATCAGGGGGTCAGGGGGTGGAATCAGCCCCAGCATTTT
D: .; V: TRBV5-1; size: .; J: TRBJ1-6; CDR3: CASSLSPQAPHSPLHF; DNA: TGCGCCAGCAGCTTATCCCCACAGGCTCCCCATTCACCCCTCCACTTT
D: .; V: TRBV3-1/TRBV3-2; size: few; J: TRBJ2-2; CDR3: CASRRATGELFF; DNA: TGTGCCAGCAGACGAGCTACCGGGGAGCTGTTTTTT
D: .; V: TRBV23-1; size: .; J: TRBJ1-1; CDR3: CATLGRARTEAFF; DNA: TGCGCCACCTTGGGCAGGGCGAGGACTGAAGCTTTCTTT
D: TRBD2; V: TRBV10-3; size: .; J: TRBJ2-7; CDR3: CAISESGREGNEQYF; DNA: TGTGCCATCAGTGAGTCCGGGAGGGAAGGGAACGAGCAGTACTTC
D: .; V: TRBV27; size: .; J: TRBJ1-5; CDR3: CASSLEGVGGQPQHF; DNA: TGTGCCAGCAGTTTAGAGGGCGTGGGGGGTCAGCCCCAGCATTTT
D: TRBD1; V: TRBV7-9; size: .; J: TRBJ2-2; CDR3: CASSPGQAGFGELFF; DNA: TGTGCCAGCAGCCCGGGACAGGCGGGCTTCGGGGAGCTGTTTTTT
D: TRBD2; V: TRBV4-1; size: .; J: TRBJ2-1; CDR3: CASSGRTSGGDHVF; DNA: TGCGCCAGCAGCGGAAGGACTAGCGGGGGGGACCATGTCTTC
D: .; V: TRBV18; size: .; J: TRBJ2-1; CDR3: CASSRPPGAYSNYNEQFF; DNA: TGTGCCAGCTCACGACCGCCAGGGGCCTACTCCAACTACAATGAGCAGTTCTTC